Below, 10 T cell receptor beta chains from the same sample are listed, as sequenced in a study of cytomegalovirus exposure and HLA in healthy donors (dated by TCRdb to between 2016 and 2019). The library was obtained by the immunoSEQ multiplex PCR assay. For the multiplex PCR, a mixture combining 60 forward primers for TCR Vbeta segments and 13 reverse primers for TCR Jbeta segments was used. The clones in this table, taken by TCRdb from immuneACCESS, are in-frame only. Not every clone is retained; where verified, under half of the shortfall comes from an unresolved V gene, and the cause of the rest is unknown. The sample yields about 200,000 clones; about four fifths were counted once. About 1.8% of the sample belongs to the ten largest clones. The sequencing input was PBMCs. These receptors all come from a man between 18 and 35 years old in good health and CMV-seronegative.

The rearrangement links TRBV6-5 to TRBJ2-5; no reliable D call. Between the trimmed V and J ends, which lost 0 bases and 5 bases, there was a span of 10 bases. CDR3 length: 14 amino acids. The germline V gene encodes CDR1 MNHEY and CDR2 SVGAGI. CDR3 sequence (DNA): TGTGCCAGCAGTTACTCTCGGGTCCGGGAGACCCAGTACTTC. It codes for CASSYSRVRETQYF.

The CDR3 region is CASSQDTTGVGANVLTF. The CDR3 DNA sequence: TGCGCCAGCAGCCAAGACACAACAGGGGTTGGGGCCAACGTCCTGACTTTC. This chain links TRBV4-3 with TRBJ2-6; 7 positions agree with TRBD1. Trimming removed 0 bases from V and 3 bases from J; junction bases left unmatched: 5. The germline V gene has CDR1 LGHNA and CDR2 YSLEER. CDR3 length: 17 amino acids.

V gene TRBV7-2 combines with J gene TRBJ2-3; maybe TRBD1 (5 bases). The CDR3 is 16 amino acids. The germline V and J ends were trimmed by 5 bases and 3 bases, with 18 bases remaining between them. Germline V gene sequence: CDR1 SGHTA, CDR2 FQGNSA. The CDR3 region has the DNA TGTGCCAGCAGCCCCTGGACATACGGTCGGACAGATACGCAGTATTTT. Its translation: CASSPWTYGRTDTQYF.

The chain employs TRBV7-6 and TRBJ2-5; weak D call: TRBD2 (6 bases). Deletions cut 3 bases from V and 5 bases from J, with 13 bases between. CDR1 and CDR2 from the germline V gene are SGHVS and FNYEAQ. The CDR3 sequence is 14 residues long. Written as DNA, the CDR3 is TGTGCCAGCAGCTTGTTGCCGGGAGTTGAGACCCAGTACTTC. Protein product: CASSLLPGVETQYF.

The V call is TRBV4-3, the J call TRBJ1-1; D call uncertain. This CDR3 region has 16 residues. V gave up 0 bases and J gave up 10 bases, with 21 bases separating them. Per germline, CDR1 LGHNA and CDR2 YSLEER. Here the CDR3 DNA reads TGCGCCAGCAGCCAAGAAAGGAGAGCCCACCGAGGAGGAGCTTTCTTT. Amino acid sequence: CASSQERRAHRGGAFF.

The rearrangement joins TRBV30 to TRBJ1-3, with unresolved D. The CDR3 has 12 amino acids. CDR1 and CDR2 from the germline V gene are GTSNPN and SVGIG (reference sequence). V lost 5 bases, J lost 4 bases, and 9 bases lay in between. In DNA form, the CDR3 reads TGTGCCTGGGCTCCTCAGGGAAACACCATATATTTT. Translation: CAWAPQGNTIYF. Using reference TRBV30 and TRBJ1-3 for the parts outside the CDR3, the full variable domain is SQTIHQWPATLVQPVGSPLSLECTVEGTSNPNLYWYRQAAGRGLQLLFYSVGIGQISSEVPQNLSASRPQDRQFILSSKKLLLSDSGFYLCAWAPQGNTIYFGEGSWLTVV.

The chain is built from TRBV27 and TRBJ1-5; 9 bases fit TRBD1. Germline assignment: CDR1 MNHEY and CDR2 SMNVEV (reference sequence). CDR3 length: 19 residues. J was trimmed by 1 base and V by 1 base; bases with no gene match: 11. The CDR3 bases are TGTGCCAGCAGTTTATTAGGGACAGGGCCCTACGGGAGCAATCAGCCCCAGCATTTT. Residues: CASSLLGTGPYGSNQPQHF.

The chain combines TRBV6-1 with TRBJ1-1, with D perhaps matching TRBD1 (5 bases). This CDR3 region has 15 residues. CDR1 is MNHNS and CDR2 is SASEGT in the germline V gene. The V gene lost 3 bases and the J gene lost 1 base, with 12 bases spanning the gap. This chain's CDR3 is CASSDILDRNTEAFF. In DNA form, the CDR3 reads TGTGCCAGCAGTGACATACTCGACAGGAACACTGAAGCTTTCTTT.

As to this clone: Other DNA sequences from this sample encode an identical CDR3 as well. The chain uses TRBV4-3 and TRBJ2-1; D possibly corresponds to TRBD2 (5 bases). The CDR3 is 14 residues long. Trimming stripped 3 bases from V and 6 bases from J, with 12 bases between. Germline V gives CDR1 LGHNA, CDR2 YSLEER. CDR3 nucleotides: TGCGCCAGCAGCCAGGCCCTGGCGGGCAATGAGCAGTTCTTC. It codes for CASSQALAGNEQFF.

This clone was seen more than once but under ten times. V and J are TRBV6-1 and TRBJ2-2; 7 bases are a match to TRBD2. Germline assignment: CDR1 MNHNS and CDR2 SASEGT. Trimming removed 2 bases from V and 3 bases from J; junction bases left unmatched: 0. There are 14 residues in the CDR3. The CDR3 DNA is TGTGCCAGCAGTGAACGGGGGGACACCGGGGAGCTGTTTTTT. The encoded protein is CASSERGDTGELFF.